This T cell receptor (beta chain) was identified during a study of shared clonotypes between healthy human individuals. Study observations and caveats: Limitation of the genetic and exposure-history diversity represented came from the few donors. Clonotypes not shared had lower generation probabilities than those common to all four donors.

The CDR3 is made up of 11 amino acids. V lost 3 bases, J lost 2 bases, and 0 bases lay in between. Per germline, CDR1 SGHRS and CDR2 YFSETQ. In regard to this clone: What it binds is not known.

Researchers divided each subset's genomic DNA evenly across several immunoSEQ plates. Each replicate PCR on the sorted subsets used around 200 ng DNA (around 30,000 T cell genomes). The repertoire was sequenced with immunoSEQ multiplex PCR; TCRdb's copy has only in-frame clones and lacks some. The sample yields 500,000 to 550,000 clones, roughly 95% seen once. The source material was naive CD4+ T cells sorted from blood. Subset here: CD45RA+ positively selected. The clonotype was recovered from a woman aged 25 to 39 in good health. This chain uses TRBV5-1 with TRBJ2-4; D unresolved. CDR3 sequence (DNA): TGCGCCAGCAGCTCCAAAAACATTCAGTACTTC. This gives the protein CASSSKNIQYF.